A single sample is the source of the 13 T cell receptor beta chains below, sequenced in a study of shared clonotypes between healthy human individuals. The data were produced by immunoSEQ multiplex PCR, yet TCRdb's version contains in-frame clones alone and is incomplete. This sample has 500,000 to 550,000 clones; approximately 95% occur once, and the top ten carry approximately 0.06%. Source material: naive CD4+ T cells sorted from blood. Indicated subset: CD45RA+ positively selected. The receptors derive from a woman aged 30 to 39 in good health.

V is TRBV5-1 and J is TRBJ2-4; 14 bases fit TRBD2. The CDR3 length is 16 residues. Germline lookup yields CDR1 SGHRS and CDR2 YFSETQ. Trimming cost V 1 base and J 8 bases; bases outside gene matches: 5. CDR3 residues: CASSLWGTSGRDIQYF. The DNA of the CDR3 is TGCGCCAGCAGCTTGTGGGGGACTAGCGGGAGAGACATTCAGTACTTC.

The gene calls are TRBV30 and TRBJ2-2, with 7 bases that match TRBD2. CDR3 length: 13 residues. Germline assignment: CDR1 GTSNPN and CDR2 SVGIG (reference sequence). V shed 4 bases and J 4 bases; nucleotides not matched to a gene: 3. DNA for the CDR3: TGTGCCTGGACTAGCGGAGTCACCGGGGAGCTGTTTTTT. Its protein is CAWTSGVTGELFF.

As DNA, the CDR3 is TGTGCCAGCAGCCTCGGACGTAGTAAGAAGACCCAGTACTTC. The encoded protein is CASSLGRSKKTQYF. V is TRBV5-8 and J is TRBJ2-5; D is ambiguous. Germline CDR1 reads SGHTS; CDR2 reads YDEGEE. The length of the CDR3 is 14 residues. Trimming shortened V by 4 bases and J by 6 bases, and 16 bases separated the two germline ends.

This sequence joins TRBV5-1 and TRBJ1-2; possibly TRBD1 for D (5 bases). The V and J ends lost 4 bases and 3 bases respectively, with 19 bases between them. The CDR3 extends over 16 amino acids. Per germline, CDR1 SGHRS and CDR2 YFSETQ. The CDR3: CASSPGLVGVDYGYTF. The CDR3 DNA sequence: TGCGCCAGCAGCCCGGGCTTGGTGGGGGTTGACTATGGCTACACCTTC. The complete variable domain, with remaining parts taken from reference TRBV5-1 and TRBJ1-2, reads KAGVTQTPRYLIKTRGQQVTLSCSPISGHRSVSWYQQTPGQGLQFLFEYFSETQRNKGNFPGRFSGRQFSNSRSEMNVSTLELGDSALYLCASSPGLVGVDYGYTFGSGTRLTVV.

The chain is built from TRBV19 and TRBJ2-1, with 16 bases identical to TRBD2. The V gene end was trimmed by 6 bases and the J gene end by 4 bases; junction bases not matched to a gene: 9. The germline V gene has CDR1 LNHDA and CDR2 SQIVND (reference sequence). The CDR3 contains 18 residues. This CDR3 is CASSPGLAGGPKYNEQFF. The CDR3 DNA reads TGTGCCAGTAGCCCGGGACTAGCGGGAGGGCCGAAGTACAATGAGCAGTTCTTC.

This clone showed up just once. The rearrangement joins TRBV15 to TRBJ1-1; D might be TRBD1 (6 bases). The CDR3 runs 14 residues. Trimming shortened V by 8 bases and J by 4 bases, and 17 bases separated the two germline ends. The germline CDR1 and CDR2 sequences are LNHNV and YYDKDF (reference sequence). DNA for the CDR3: TGTGCCACCCTACAGGACAGTGGACGCACTGAAGCTTTCTTT. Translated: CATLQDSGRTEAFF.

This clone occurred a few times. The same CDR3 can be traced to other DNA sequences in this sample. This CDR3 reads CASSPPGLDSYEQYF. CDR3 in DNA: TGTGCCAGCAGCCCCCCGGGACTAGACTCCTACGAGCAGTACTTC. This sequence joins TRBV28 and TRBJ2-7; 8 bases match TRBD2. The CDR3 runs to 15 residues. Germline V gene sequence: CDR1 MDHEN, CDR2 SYDVKM. Trimming cost V 6 bases and J 0 bases; bases outside gene matches: 7.

CDR3 sequence reads: CASRFRDPGSMDEQFF. The CDR3 DNA follows: TGTGCAAGTCGCTTTCGGGACCCGGGGTCAATGGATGAGCAGTTCTTC. The V and J genes are TRBV12-2 and TRBJ2-1. TRBV12-2 is a documented pseudogene. The CDR3 length is 16 residues.

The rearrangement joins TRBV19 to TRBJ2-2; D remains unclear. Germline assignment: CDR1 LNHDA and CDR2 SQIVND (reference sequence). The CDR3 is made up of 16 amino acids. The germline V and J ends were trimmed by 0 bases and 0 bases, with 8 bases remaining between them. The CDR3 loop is CASSIEEQANTGELFF. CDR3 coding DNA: TGTGCCAGTAGTATAGAAGAGCAGGCGAACACCGGGGAGCTGTTTTTT.

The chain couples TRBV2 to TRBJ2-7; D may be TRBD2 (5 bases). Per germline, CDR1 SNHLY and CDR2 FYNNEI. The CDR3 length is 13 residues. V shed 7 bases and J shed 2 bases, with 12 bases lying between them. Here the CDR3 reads CASTGSTTYEQYF. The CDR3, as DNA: TGTGCCAGCACTGGGAGCACCACCTACGAGCAGTACTTC.

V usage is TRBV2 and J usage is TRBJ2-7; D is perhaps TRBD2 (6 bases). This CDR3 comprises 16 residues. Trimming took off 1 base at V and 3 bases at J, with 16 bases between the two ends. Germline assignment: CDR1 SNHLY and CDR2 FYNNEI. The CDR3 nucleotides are TGTGCCAGCAGTGAAGTAGAATGGCGGGAATTCTACGAGCAGTACTTC. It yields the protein CASSEVEWREFYEQYF.

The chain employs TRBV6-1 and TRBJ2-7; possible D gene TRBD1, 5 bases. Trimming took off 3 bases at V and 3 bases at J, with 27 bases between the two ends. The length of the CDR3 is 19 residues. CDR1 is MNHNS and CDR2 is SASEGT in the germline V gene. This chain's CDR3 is CASSDCLWGWAALCYEQYF. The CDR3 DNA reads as TGTGCCAGCAGTGATTGCCTTTGGGGCTGGGCGGCGTTATGCTACGAGCAGTACTTC.

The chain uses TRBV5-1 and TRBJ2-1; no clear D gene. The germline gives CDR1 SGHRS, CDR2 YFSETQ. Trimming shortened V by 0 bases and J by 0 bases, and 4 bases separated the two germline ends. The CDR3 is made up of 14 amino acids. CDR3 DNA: TGCGCCAGCAGCTTGGCCACCTCCTACAATGAGCAGTTCTTC. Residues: CASSLATSYNEQFF.